This T cell receptor (beta chain) was retrieved from a study of cytomegalovirus exposure and HLA in healthy donors. Study-wide results and caveats: Some TCR beta chains (over 150 of them) were listed as cytomegalovirus-associated.

As for the donors, each was a healthy bone marrow donor. CDR3 size: 10 residues. Germline V CDR1 and CDR2: DFQATT, SNEGSKA (reference sequence). Trimming cost V 6 bases and J 5 bases, with 7 bases left between them. Primers included in the PCR were 60 Vbeta and 13 Jbeta primers. Generated by immunoSEQ multiplex PCR, the TCRdb table keeps only in-frame clones and is missing some. The sample carries 200,000 or so clones, about four fifths recorded once. Notes on this clone: Its antigen is currently unknown.

The chain has TRBV20-1 and TRBJ2-5; D is possibly TRBD1 (6 bases). This clonotype was sampled from a boy aged 5-17 years in good health and CMV-seronegative. Sequenced: PBMCs. The DNA for the CDR3 is TGCAGTGCGGGGGCCGAGACCCAGTACTTC. Amino acids: CSAGAETQYF.